The 9 T cell receptor beta chains given below trace back to one sample, sequenced in a study of T cells in women clearing cervical HPV infection. Sequencing used immunoSEQ multiplex PCR; TCRdb keeps in-frame clones, though not all of them. Listed are some 30,000 clones; around 19% falls within the top ten. The sequenced sample consisted of blood buffy coat. These TCRs come from a woman between 18 and 75 years old with a cervical HPV16 infection that either progressed to CIN3+ or cleared (not recorded which).

About this clone: Different DNA sequences within this sample yield the same CDR3. CDR3 bases read: TGTGCCAGCAGCTTTGGACAGGGAGAGACC. The encoded protein is CASSFGQGET. The CDR3 in full is CASSFGQGETQYF. V usage is TRBV7-3 and J usage is TRBJ2-5; 8 bases line up with TRBD1. The read is 3 residues too short to cover the CDR3 end, so that end is filled in from the germline J gene. CDR1 and CDR2 (germline): SGHTA, FQGTGA. With V trimmed by 3 bases and J by 4 bases, 1 base remained unmatched. The length of the CDR3 is 13 residues.

In regard to this clone: The CDR3 extends 3 residues past the end of the read, so its final part is completed from the germline J gene. The J gene is TRBJ2-3, the V gene TRBV29-1, with 7 bases aligning to TRBD1. CDR3 length: 13 residues. V was pared by 6 bases and J by 6 bases, with 9 bases of the junction left unmatched. Germline assignment: CDR1 SQVTM and CDR2 ANQGSEA. This CDR3 reads CSVGQVIGDTQYF. CDR3 DNA, as far as it was read: TGCAGCGTCGGACAGGTAATAGGTGATACG.

As for this clone: One junction end does not reproduce the germline sequence, and a read error may be involved. The read falls 3 residues short of the CDR3 end, and the missing part is taken from the germline J gene. This sample also contains other DNA sequences that code for the same CDR3. The chain combines TRBV2 with TRBJ1-3, with TRBD1 as a possible D gene (6 bases). Germline V CDR1 and CDR2: SNHLY, FYNNEI. The CDR3 runs 15 residues. The CDR3 loop is CASRRQVLSGNTIYF. The part of the CDR3 DNA that was read is TGTGCCAGCAGAAGACAGGTTCTCTCTGGAAACACT.

Turning to this clone: The CDR3 extends 3 residues past the end of the read, so its final part is completed from the germline J gene. The chain joins TRBV12-3 or TRBV12-4 to TRBJ2-3, with D perhaps matching TRBD2 (6 bases). Trimming removed 4 bases at V and 5 bases at J, with 13 bases between. The CDR3 is made up of 14 amino acids. The chain's CDR3 is CASSSRGSEDTQYF. CDR3 DNA (partial): TGTGCCAGCAGTTCACGGGGGTCAGAAGATACG.

As concerns this clone: The read finishes 3 residues shy of the CDR3 end, and the germline J gene is used to complete it. The chain couples TRBV7-8 to TRBJ2-3, with D possibly matching TRBD1 (5 bases). V was clipped by 1 base and J by 4 bases, with 12 bases between them. The CDR3 runs to 15 residues. CDR1 SGHVS and CDR2 FQNEAQ come from the germline V gene. The sequenced CDR3 bases are TGTGCCAGCAGCTTAGGCAGGGTAGACGCAGATACG. Its translation: CASSLGRVDADT. The CDR3 in its entirety is CASSLGRVDADTQYF.

The sequenced part of the CDR3 DNA is TGTGCCAGCTCACCTGACAGGGAAAAG. Translation gives CASSPDREK. The full CDR3 is CASSPDREKLFF. This chain uses TRBV18 with TRBJ2-2, with 7 positions matching TRBD1. The CDR3 extends 3 residues past the end of the read, so its final part is completed from the germline J gene. CDR1 is KGHSH, CDR2 LQKENI, per germline. The CDR3 consists of 12 residues.

Regarding this clone: The CDR3 end is not reached by the read, which stops 3 residues before it; the germline J gene fills it in. This rearrangement joins TRBV18 to TRBJ1-2, with 10 nucleotides matching TRBD1. This CDR3 spans 15 amino acids. Germline values: CDR1 KGHSH, CDR2 LQKENI. The sequenced part of the CDR3 DNA is TGTGCCAGCTCACTTGGACAGGGGGTGTCTTACGAC. Translated: CASSLGQGVSYD. The entire CDR3 sequence reads CASSLGQGVSYDYTF. Full variable domain (outside the CDR3, taken from reference TRBV18 and TRBJ1-2): NAGVMQNPRHLVRRRGQEARLRCSPMKGHSHVYWYRQLPEEGLKFMVYLQKENIIDESGMPKERFSAEFPKEGPSILRIQQVVRGDSAAYFCASSLGQGVSYDYTFGSGTRLTVV.

As to this clone: The read falls 3 residues short of the CDR3 end, and the missing part is taken from the germline J gene. The V and J genes are TRBV19 and TRBJ1-2; D remains ambiguous. Germline CDR1 is LNHDA and CDR2 is SQIVND (reference sequence). The CDR3 is 15 amino acids. The CDR3 spells CASSSRTGSTEGYTF. The part of the CDR3 DNA that was read is TGTGCCAGTAGTTCCCGGACTGGATCGACGGAGGGC.

Notes on this clone: Read coverage stops 3 residues before the CDR3 terminus; the germline J gene supplies the remainder. Other DNA sequences in the sample encode the same CDR3. This sequence joins TRBV5-1 and TRBJ1-6; D perhaps matches TRBD1 (6 bases). From germline, CDR1 is SGHRS and CDR2 YFSETQ. Trimming shortened V by 1 base and J by 7 bases, and 9 bases separated the two germline ends. CDR3 length: 14 amino acids. Here the CDR3 reads CASSLRQGNSPLHF. Incomplete CDR3 DNA: TGCGCCAGCAGCTTGCGGCAGGGGAATTCACCC.